The T cell receptor beta chain under discussion was sequenced for a study of CD4+ T cells in melanoma. Whole-study findings and limits: A reported correlation linked neoantigen-specific CD4+ T cells to CD8+, macrophage and B cell function. Diverse differentiation states were reported for melanoma neoantigen-specific CD4+ T cells.

Germline V CDR1 and CDR2: SEHNR, FQNEAQ (reference sequence). There are 15 residues in the CDR3. Trimming cost V 6 bases and J 0 bases, with 11 bases left between them. On this clone itself: Antigen unknown.

Libraries were prepared by immunoSEQ multiplex PCR; TCRdb keeps only in-frame clonotypes and omits some of them. This table holds 90,000 to 130,000 clones, approximately 92% found once. Sequenced input: peripheral blood. The receptor was isolated from a human donor with melanoma. The rearrangement links TRBV7-9 to TRBJ2-2; D is uncertain. The CDR3 reads CASSSDFPNTGELFF. As DNA, the CDR3 is TGTGCCAGCAGTTCCGACTTTCCGAACACCGGGGAGCTGTTTTTT.